The present entry profiles one T cell receptor beta chain with its context. Other DNA sequences within the sample encode an identical CDR3. This sample was included in a study of shared clonotypes between healthy human individuals. The V gene lost 3 bases and the J gene lost 8 bases, with 11 bases spanning the gap. The CDR3 loop spans 13 amino acids. CDR1 is SEHNR, CDR2 FQNEAQ, per germline (reference sequence). TCRdb's table, derived via immunoSEQ multiplex PCR, lists solely in-frame clones and lacks some. The table lists about 2.1 million clones, 93% of them singletons. Naive-designated CD8 cells lacked CD45RO, were positively enriched for CCR7, and omitted terminally differentiated effector memory CD45RA+ cells.

The rearrangement uses TRBV7-9 and TRBJ2-1; no clear D gene. The source material was naive CD8+ T cells from PBMCs. The sequence was collected from a man between 18 and 35 years old in good health. Some clones in this sample may be carry-over from other donors' samples. CDR3: CASSLVRSDEQFF. CDR3 nucleotide sequence: TGTGCCAGCAGCTTGGTACGGTCGGATGAGCAGTTCTTC.